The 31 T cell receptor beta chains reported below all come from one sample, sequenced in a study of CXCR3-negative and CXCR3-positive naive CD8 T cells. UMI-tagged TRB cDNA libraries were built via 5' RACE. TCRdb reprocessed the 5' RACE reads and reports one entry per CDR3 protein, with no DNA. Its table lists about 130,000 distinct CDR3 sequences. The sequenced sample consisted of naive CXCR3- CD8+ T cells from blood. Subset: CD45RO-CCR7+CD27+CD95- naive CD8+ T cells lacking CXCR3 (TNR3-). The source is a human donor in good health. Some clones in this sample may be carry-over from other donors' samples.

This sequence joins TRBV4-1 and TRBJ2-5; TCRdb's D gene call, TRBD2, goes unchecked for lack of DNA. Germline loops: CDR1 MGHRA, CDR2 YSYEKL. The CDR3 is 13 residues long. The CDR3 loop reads CASSQVLAETQYF.

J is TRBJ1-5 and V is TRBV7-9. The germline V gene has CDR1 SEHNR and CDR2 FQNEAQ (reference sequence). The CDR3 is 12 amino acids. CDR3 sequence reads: CASSSPNQPQHF.

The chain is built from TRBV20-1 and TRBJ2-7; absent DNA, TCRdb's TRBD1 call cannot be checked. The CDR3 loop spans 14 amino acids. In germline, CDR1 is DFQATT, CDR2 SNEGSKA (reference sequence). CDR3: CSARDWDGAYEQYF.

The CDR3: CASSQGGLGVNEQFF. The chain employs TRBV4-1 and TRBJ2-1; TCRdb's assignment of TRBD2 cannot be checked, as there is no DNA. From germline, CDR1 is MGHRA and CDR2 YSYEKL. The CDR3 has 15 residues.

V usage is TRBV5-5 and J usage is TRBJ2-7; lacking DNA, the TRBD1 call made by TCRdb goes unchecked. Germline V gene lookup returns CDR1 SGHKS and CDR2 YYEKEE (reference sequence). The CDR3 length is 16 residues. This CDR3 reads CASSYIGQGVSYEQYF.

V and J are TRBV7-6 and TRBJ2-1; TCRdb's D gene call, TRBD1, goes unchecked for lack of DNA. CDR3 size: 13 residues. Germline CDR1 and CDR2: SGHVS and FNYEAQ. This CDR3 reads CASSPPGYNEQFF.

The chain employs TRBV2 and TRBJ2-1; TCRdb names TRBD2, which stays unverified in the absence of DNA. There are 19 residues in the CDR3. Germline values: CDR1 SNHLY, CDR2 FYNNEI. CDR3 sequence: CASIPMGLAGGTTYNEQFF. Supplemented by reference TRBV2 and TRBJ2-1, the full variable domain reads EPEVTQTPSHQVTQMGQEVILRCVPISNHLYFYWYRQILGQKVEFLVSFYNNEISEKSEIFDDQFSVERPDGSNFTLKIRSTKLEDSAMYFCASIPMGLAGGTTYNEQFFGPGTRLTVL.

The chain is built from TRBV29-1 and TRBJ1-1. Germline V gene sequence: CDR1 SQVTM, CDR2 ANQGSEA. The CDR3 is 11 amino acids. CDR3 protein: CSVPLTEEAFF.

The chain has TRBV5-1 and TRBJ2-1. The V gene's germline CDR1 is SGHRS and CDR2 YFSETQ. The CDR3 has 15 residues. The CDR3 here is CASSHSGSPYNEQFF.

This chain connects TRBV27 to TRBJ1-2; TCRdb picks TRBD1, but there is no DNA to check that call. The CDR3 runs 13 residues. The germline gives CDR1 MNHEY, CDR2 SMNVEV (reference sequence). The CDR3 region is CASRLTGNYGYTF.

CDR3 loop: CATLDRNTGELFF. The chain is built from TRBV28 and TRBJ2-2; TCRdb gives TRBD1 as the D gene, but with no DNA this cannot be confirmed. Looked up from germline, CDR1 is MDHEN and CDR2 is SYDVKM. CDR3 length: 13 amino acids.

CDR3 amino acids: CASSAEASGGLRTDTQYF. V and J are TRBV9 and TRBJ2-3; TCRdb indicates TRBD2, and absent DNA this call remains unverified. Germline CDR1 reads SGDLS; CDR2 reads YYNGEE. The CDR3 sequence is 18 residues long.

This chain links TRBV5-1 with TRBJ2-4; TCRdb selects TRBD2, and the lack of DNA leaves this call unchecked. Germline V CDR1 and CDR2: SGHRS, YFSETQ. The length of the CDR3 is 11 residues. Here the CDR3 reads CASSAGNIQYF.

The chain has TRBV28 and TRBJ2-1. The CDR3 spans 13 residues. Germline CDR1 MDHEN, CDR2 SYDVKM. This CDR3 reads CASSPSANNEQFF.

The CDR3 protein is CASSIPDLNTEAFF. The V gene is TRBV19, the J gene TRBJ1-1. This CDR3 spans 14 amino acids. Germline loops: CDR1 LNHDA, CDR2 SQIVND (reference sequence).

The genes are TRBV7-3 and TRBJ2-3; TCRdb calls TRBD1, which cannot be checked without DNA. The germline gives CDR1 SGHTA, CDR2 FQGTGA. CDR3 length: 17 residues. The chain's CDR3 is CASSLDGGHRLTDTQYF.

The CDR3 sequence is CASSQAEGSTDTQYF. V and J are TRBV4-2 and TRBJ2-3; TCRdb designates TRBD2, a call that cannot be tested without DNA. Per the germline V gene, CDR1 is LGHNA and CDR2 is YNFKEQ. The CDR3 has 15 residues.

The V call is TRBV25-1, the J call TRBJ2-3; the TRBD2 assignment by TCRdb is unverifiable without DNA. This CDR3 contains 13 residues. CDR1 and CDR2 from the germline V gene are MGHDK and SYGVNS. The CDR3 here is CASSTTEVDTQYF.

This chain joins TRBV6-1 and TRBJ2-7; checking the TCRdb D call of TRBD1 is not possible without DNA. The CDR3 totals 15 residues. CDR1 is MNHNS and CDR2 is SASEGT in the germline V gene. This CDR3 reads CASSEVGTTTYEQYF.

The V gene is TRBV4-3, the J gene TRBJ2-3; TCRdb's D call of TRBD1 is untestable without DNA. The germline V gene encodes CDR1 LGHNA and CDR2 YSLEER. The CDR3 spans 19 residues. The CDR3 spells CASSQYTQGSGVETDTQYF.

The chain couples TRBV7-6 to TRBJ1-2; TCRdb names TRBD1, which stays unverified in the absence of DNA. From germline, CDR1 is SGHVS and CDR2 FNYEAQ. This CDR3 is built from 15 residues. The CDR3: CASSLSGTGGDGYTF.

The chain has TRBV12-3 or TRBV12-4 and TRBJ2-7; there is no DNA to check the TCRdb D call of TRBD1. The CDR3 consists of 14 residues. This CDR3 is CASSPDRYPYEQYF.

CDR3 in amino acids: CASSSSGGTEAFF. V gene TRBV12-3 or TRBV12-4 combines with J gene TRBJ1-1. This CDR3 has 13 amino acids.

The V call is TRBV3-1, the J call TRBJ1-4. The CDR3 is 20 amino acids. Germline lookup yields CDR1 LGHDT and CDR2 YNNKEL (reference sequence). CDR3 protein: CASSPGGNNWFGLRDGKLFF.

The CDR3 reads CASSILLGTGNEQFF. V and J are TRBV19 and TRBJ2-1; TCRdb's D call, TRBD1, is unchecked because there is no DNA. The CDR3 loop spans 15 amino acids. The germline V gene encodes CDR1 LNHDA and CDR2 SQIVND (reference sequence).

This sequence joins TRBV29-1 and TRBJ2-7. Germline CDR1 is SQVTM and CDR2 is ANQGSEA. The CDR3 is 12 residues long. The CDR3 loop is CSEERFSYEQYF.

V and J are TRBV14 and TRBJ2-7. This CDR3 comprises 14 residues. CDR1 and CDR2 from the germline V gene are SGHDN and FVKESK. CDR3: CASSRPGRSYEQYF.

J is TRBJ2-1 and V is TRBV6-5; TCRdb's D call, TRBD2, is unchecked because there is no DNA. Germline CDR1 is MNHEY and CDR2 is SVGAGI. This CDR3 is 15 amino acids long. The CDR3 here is CASSQLAKNYNEQFF.

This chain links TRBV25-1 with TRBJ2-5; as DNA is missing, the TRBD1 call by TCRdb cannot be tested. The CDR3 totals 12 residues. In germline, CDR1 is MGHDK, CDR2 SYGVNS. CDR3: CASSTGRNAQYF.

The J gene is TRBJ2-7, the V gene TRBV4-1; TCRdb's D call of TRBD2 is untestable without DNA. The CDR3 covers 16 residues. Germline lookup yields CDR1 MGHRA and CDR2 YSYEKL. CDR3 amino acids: CASSQDTLAGSYEQYF.

CDR3 amino acids: CASSRGRGPYEQYF. The chain couples TRBV5-1 to TRBJ2-7; the TCRdb call, TRBD1, lacks DNA for checking. Looked up from germline, CDR1 is SGHRS and CDR2 is YFSETQ. The CDR3 is 14 amino acids.